This T cell receptor beta chain was obtained from a study of vaccination effects on CD4 cells after COVID-19. Study-wide findings and caveats: Just 1 of 255 vaccine-induced clones in healthy recipients was cross-reactive.

Sequencing was preceded by expansion of antigen-specific CD4+ T cells with viral peptide pools in the ViraFEST assay. Following 10 days of culture, CD4+ T cells were isolated. Participants were vaccinated with two doses of either the BNT162b2 or mRNA-1273 vaccine. In culture with about 10 IU/ml IL-2 and around 10 ug/ml peptides, PBMC were grown at a few million per well. On both days 3 and 7, half of the culture medium was replaced with IL-2 medium. The table came from immunoSEQ multiplex PCR; TCRdb's copy has only in-frame clones and leaves some out. The table has 28,000 or so clones, about 73% seen once; the top ten hold roughly 10%. Germline CDR1 is LNHNV and CDR2 is YYDKDF (reference sequence). V was cut by 4 bases and J by 4 bases, with 16 bases left in between. CDR3 size: 16 residues. About this clone itself: The target antigen is unknown.

The receptor was isolated from a human donor who received a COVID-19 vaccine. The J gene is TRBJ1-4, the V gene TRBV15; D remains unclear. The sequencing here drew on CD4+ T cells from PBMCs cultured with HCoV-NL63 spike peptides, taken after COVID-19 vaccination. CDR3 sequence (DNA): TGTGCCACCAGCATAAGGACGGCGACATTTAATGAAAAACTGTTTTTT. Encoded protein: CATSIRTATFNEKLFF.